This TCR beta chain stems from a study of T cells in Graves' hyperthyroidism and ophthalmopathy. The wider study: Specimen type is peripheral blood, collected at initial diagnosis prior to any treatment.

TCR beta CDR3 regions were amplified from RNA. A set of HTBI primers served as the primers for a first-round RT-PCR of the TCR CDR3. Via MiXCR, TCRdb re-called the multiplex PCR reads, giving one row per CDR3 protein. Among fewer than 800,000 distinct CDR3 sequences, about 16% were seen once, and the ten largest hold over 7.5%. The CDR3 length is 15 residues. The V end lost 2 bases, the J end lost 5 bases, and 15 bases lay between the germline ends. Only a few counts were recorded for this clonotype. The receptor was derived from a man aged 18-30 years with Graves' hyperthyroidism. Sequenced material: blood. This chain uses TRBV12-3 or TRBV12-4 with TRBJ1-1; D is possibly TRBD1 (5 bases). CDR3 residues: CASSLLGSGDTEAFF. CDR3 DNA: TGTGCCAGCAGTTTATTAGGTTCGGGGGATACTGAAGCTTTCTTT.